This T cell receptor beta chain was observed in a study of long-term antiretroviral therapy in people with HIV. Study-level background: A decade or so separates the oldest specimens from the later 2015 immediate-ART recommendation. Broader study findings: Controls had broader CDR3 length ranges than HIV repertoires did.

This was the immunoSEQ v3.0 assay at survey level. The table came from immunoSEQ multiplex PCR; TCRdb's copy has only in-frame clones and leaves some out. The sample holds under 20,000 clones, 75% to 90% seen once. Regarding this clone: Its specificity is not known.

This CDR3 comprises 14 residues. Germline lookup yields CDR1 LGHNA and CDR2 YSLEER. V was cut by 2 bases and J by 4 bases, with 11 bases left in between. This material consisted of unsorted PBMCs, taken 0.2 years after starting antiretroviral therapy. The chain carries TRBV4-3 and TRBJ1-2; D uncertain. The sequence derives from a woman between 35 and 50 years old with HIV. CDR3 sequence reads: CASSQLNAVYGYTF. The CDR3, as DNA: TGCGCCAGCAGCCAACTGAATGCGGTCTATGGCTACACCTTC.